This is a list of T cell receptor beta chains from one sample in a study of shared clonotypes between healthy human individuals. Repertoires were generated with immunoSEQ multiplex PCR, while TCRdb's copy carries only in-frame clones and drops some. The sample lists approximately 500,000 clones, 90% to 96% occurring once. Material for sequencing was naive CD4+ T cells sorted from blood. The receptor set was obtained from a woman in her twenties or thirties in good health. Each CDR3 is given with its conserved first and last residue. D genes are given only for firm matches. For some rows the clone size is stated as once, few or many, or as a class when expanded; others skip it.

J gene: TRBJ2-1
D gene: NA
clone size: NA
V gene: TRBV10-2
CDR3 DNA: TGCGCCAGTCACAGGGCAGGGAGGGACAATGAGCAGTTCTTC
CDR3 protein: CASHRAGRDNEQFF

J gene: TRBJ2-6
D gene: NA
clone size: once
V gene: TRBV28
CDR3 DNA: TGTGCCAGCAGTTTTTATTCGCGCGGGGAGGGGGCCAACGTCCTGACTTTC
CDR3 protein: CASSFYSRGEGANVLTF

J gene: TRBJ2-7
D gene: TRBD1
clone size: NA
V gene: TRBV18
CDR3 DNA: TGTGCCAGCTCACGCGGACAGGAGATCACCTACGAGCAGTACTTC
CDR3 protein: CASSRGQEITYEQYF

J gene: TRBJ2-7
D gene: TRBD1
clone size: NA
V gene: TRBV19
CDR3 DNA: TGTGCCAGTAGACAGACGGGACAGTCTTACGAGCAGTACTTC
CDR3 protein: CASRQTGQSYEQYF

J gene: TRBJ1-2
D gene: TRBD1
clone size: NA
V gene: TRBV18
CDR3 DNA: TGTGCCAGCTCAATGGGACAGGGTCAACCTGCTAACTATGGCTACACCTTC
CDR3 protein: CASSMGQGQPANYGYTF

J gene: TRBJ2-7
D gene: TRBD2
clone size: NA
V gene: TRBV4-1
CDR3 DNA: TGCGCCAGCAGCCGGAGGACTAGCGACTACGAGCAGTACTTC
CDR3 protein: CASSRRTSDYEQYF

J gene: TRBJ2-1
D gene: NA
clone size: NA
V gene: TRBV2
CDR3 DNA: TGTGCCAGCAACGTAGAGTCCTACAATGAGCAGTTCTTC
CDR3 protein: CASNVESYNEQFF

J gene: TRBJ2-3
D gene: TRBD2
clone size: NA
V gene: TRBV29-1
CDR3 DNA: TGCAGCGTTGCGGCTAGCGGGGGAGCAACGCAGTATTTT
CDR3 protein: CSVAASGGATQYF

J gene: TRBJ2-2
D gene: TRBD2
clone size: NA
V gene: TRBV5-4
CDR3 DNA: TGTGCCAGCAGCTTGGGTGTCGGGGGGGCAGGCACCGGGGAGCTGTTTTTT
CDR3 protein: CASSLGVGGAGTGELFF

J gene: TRBJ1-2
D gene: TRBD1
clone size: once
V gene: TRBV19
CDR3 DNA: TGTGCCAGTAGCCTGGACAGGACAAACTATCGCTACACCTTC
CDR3 protein: CASSLDRTNYRYTF

J gene: TRBJ2-7
D gene: NA
clone size: NA
V gene: TRBV21-1
CDR3 DNA: TGTGCCAGCAGCAAAAACCCGGACAGTATCTACGAGCAGTACTTC
CDR3 protein: CASSKNPDSIYEQYF

J gene: TRBJ2-2
D gene: NA
clone size: NA
V gene: TRBV5-4
CDR3 DNA: TGTGCCAGCAGCTCCTTTGGAGGGAACACCGGGGAGCTGTTTTTT
CDR3 protein: CASSSFGGNTGELFF

J gene: TRBJ1-1
D gene: NA
clone size: NA
V gene: TRBV5-1
CDR3 DNA: TGCGCCAGCAGCCCCGCCCTGGTTGCGGCTAAAAACACTGAAGCTTTCTTT
CDR3 protein: CASSPALVAAKNTEAFF

J gene: TRBJ2-5
D gene: TRBD1
clone size: NA
V gene: TRBV5-1
CDR3 DNA: TGCGCCAGCAGCGGGGGACAGGGGCGAGAGACCCAGTACTTC
CDR3 protein: CASSGGQGRETQYF

J gene: TRBJ1-2
D gene: NA
clone size: NA
V gene: TRBV18
CDR3 DNA: TGTGCCAGCTCACCACCACAGGGCTCGATATCGGTTGGCTACACCTTC
CDR3 protein: CASSPPQGSISVGYTF

J gene: TRBJ2-3
D gene: TRBD2
clone size: NA
V gene: TRBV28
CDR3 DNA: TGTGCCAGCAGTTCTAGCGGGAGCGGAGGCACAGATACGCAGTATTTT
CDR3 protein: CASSSSGSGGTDTQYF

J gene: TRBJ1-1
D gene: NA
clone size: NA
V gene: TRBV29-1
CDR3 DNA: TGCAGCGTTGCCCTTCGACAGGCGGTCACTGAAGCTTTCTTT
CDR3 protein: CSVALRQAVTEAFF

J gene: TRBJ1-1
D gene: TRBD1
clone size: NA
V gene: TRBV5-1
CDR3 DNA: TGCGCCAGCAGCTGGGCAGGGGGCAACGCTGAAGCTTTCTTT
CDR3 protein: CASSWAGGNAEAFF

J gene: TRBJ2-1
D gene: NA
clone size: NA
V gene: TRBV5-1
CDR3 DNA: TGCGCCAGCAGCTTCGGGAGTACCTACAATGAGCAGTTCTTC
CDR3 protein: CASSFGSTYNEQFF

J gene: TRBJ2-3
D gene: NA
clone size: NA
V gene: TRBV4-1
CDR3 DNA: TGCGCCAGCAGCCAATGGGACACGCTAGGAGATACGCAGTATTTT
CDR3 protein: CASSQWDTLGDTQYF

J gene: TRBJ2-1
D gene: NA
clone size: NA
V gene: TRBV25-1
CDR3 DNA: TGTGCCAGCAGTGAATATACGGGGGGCGGGAACCGCTACAATGAGCAGTTCTTC
CDR3 protein: CASSEYTGGGNRYNEQFF

J gene: TRBJ1-5
D gene: TRBD1
clone size: NA
V gene: TRBV5-6
CDR3 DNA: TGTGCCAGCAGCCGGAGACAGGGTCGCAATCAGCCCCAGCATTTT
CDR3 protein: CASSRRQGRNQPQHF

J gene: TRBJ2-1
D gene: NA
clone size: NA
V gene: TRBV18
CDR3 DNA: TGTGCCAGCTCACCACGGGGTGACAATGAGCAGTTCTTC
CDR3 protein: CASSPRGDNEQFF

J gene: TRBJ2-2
D gene: NA
clone size: NA
V gene: TRBV7-2
CDR3 DNA: TGTGCCAGCAGCTCACAGGGTAGGCTGACCGGGGAGCTGTTTTTT
CDR3 protein: CASSSQGRLTGELFF

J gene: TRBJ2-5
D gene: TRBD2
clone size: NA
V gene: TRBV28
CDR3 DNA: TGTGCCAGCAGTTTTCCCCTCGCGCGGGAGGGTTGGGAGACCCAGTACTTC
CDR3 protein: CASSFPLAREGWETQYF

J gene: TRBJ2-6
D gene: TRBD1
clone size: NA
V gene: TRBV18
CDR3 DNA: TGTGCCAGCTCACCAGGGACAGGGGGTTCCTCTGGGGCCAACGTCCTGACTTTC
CDR3 protein: CASSPGTGGSSGANVLTF

J gene: TRBJ2-7
D gene: NA
clone size: NA
V gene: TRBV18
CDR3 DNA: TGTGCCAGCTCACCACCAGGGTCCTACGAGCAGTACTTC
CDR3 protein: CASSPPGSYEQYF

J gene: TRBJ1-2
D gene: TRBD1
clone size: NA
V gene: TRBV6-6
CDR3 DNA: TGTGCCAGCAGTTGCTCGCCGGACAGGAGATACTACACCTTC
CDR3 protein: CASSCSPDRRYYTF

J gene: TRBJ1-1
D gene: NA
clone size: NA
V gene: TRBV2
CDR3 DNA: TGTGCCAGCAGTGATGAACAGGGAGGAACTGGTACTGAAGCTTTCTTT
CDR3 protein: CASSDEQGGTGTEAFF

J gene: TRBJ2-7
D gene: NA
clone size: NA
V gene: TRBV11-2
CDR3 DNA: TGTGCCAGCAGCTTAGGTCTGGCCTACGAGCAGTACTTC
CDR3 protein: CASSLGLAYEQYF

J gene: TRBJ2-3
D gene: NA
clone size: NA
V gene: TRBV7-7
CDR3 DNA: TGTGCCAGCAGCTTAGCCGCGGGGCCTACAGATACGCAGTATTTT
CDR3 protein: CASSLAAGPTDTQYF

J gene: TRBJ2-1
D gene: NA
clone size: NA
V gene: TRBV2
CDR3 DNA: TGTGCCAGCAGTGTAGCCTCCTACAATGAGCAGTTCTTC
CDR3 protein: CASSVASYNEQFF

J gene: TRBJ2-7
D gene: NA
clone size: NA
V gene: TRBV5-5
CDR3 DNA: TGTGCCAGCAGCTTCGAATACCGACAGGCGATAAGCTACGAGCAGTACTTC
CDR3 protein: CASSFEYRQAISYEQYF

J gene: TRBJ2-1
D gene: TRBD2
clone size: once
V gene: TRBV9
CDR3 DNA: TGTGCCAGCAGCGCACCCGAGCGGGAGAGGCGGTTCAATGAGCAGTTCTTC
CDR3 protein: CASSAPERERRFNEQFF

J gene: TRBJ2-5
D gene: NA
clone size: NA
V gene: TRBV5-1
CDR3 DNA: TGCGCCAGCACTAGAACCGACCCTCAAGAGACCCAGTACTTC
CDR3 protein: CASTRTDPQETQYF

J gene: TRBJ2-5
D gene: NA
clone size: NA
V gene: TRBV7-9
CDR3 DNA: TGTGCCAGCAGCCATAGGGGGGGGCTACCCGGTTTCTGGGAGACCCAGTACTTC
CDR3 protein: CASSHRGGLPGFWETQYF

J gene: TRBJ2-1
D gene: NA
clone size: NA
V gene: TRBV11-2
CDR3 DNA: TGTGCCAGCAGCTTAGTAGGGGACAATGAGCAGTTCTTC
CDR3 protein: CASSLVGDNEQFF

J gene: TRBJ2-5
D gene: TRBD1
clone size: NA
V gene: TRBV28
CDR3 DNA: TGTGCCACTGCCTTGACGGACAGGCAAGAGACCCAGTACTTC
CDR3 protein: CATALTDRQETQYF